These 13 T cell receptor beta chains came from one sample sequenced in a study of blood T cells in healthy people across ages. With a J-beta primer mix and a sample-barcoded 5' primer, a second PCR ran about 7 to 12 cycles. TCRdb used MiXCR to reprocess the 5' RACE reads, holding one entry per CDR3 protein. The repertoire holds approximately 790,000 distinct CDR3 sequences, with 55% to 65% as singletons. Sequenced sample: blood. These receptors originate from a man aged 25-45 years in good health.

This chain uses TRBV2 with TRBJ2-4; 7 positions match TRBD1. The better agreement between TRBJ2-7 and the DNA end casts doubt on the J call. Per the germline V gene, CDR1 is SNHLY and CDR2 is FYNNEI. The CDR3 spans 14 residues. CDR3 residues: CASRTKTGWNEQYF. The CDR3 nucleotides are TGTGCCAGCAGAACCAAGACAGGGTGGAACGAGCAGTACTTC.

The chain uses TRBV4-1 and TRBJ2-1; no definite D call. Germline V lookup: CDR1 MGHRA, CDR2 YSYEKL. This CDR3 has 14 residues. Trimming pared 0 bases from V and 12 bases from J, leaving 15 bases between. DNA for the CDR3: TGCGCCAGCAGCCAAGATTATAGGGCGCGAGGGCAGTTCTTC. This sequence encodes CASSQDYRARGQFF.

The rearrangement uses TRBV20-1 and TRBJ2-1; D is unresolved. Germline CDR1 reads DFQATT; CDR2 reads SNEGSKA (reference sequence). CDR3 length equals 15 residues. Trimming removed 0 bases at V and 2 bases at J, with 11 bases between. The CDR3 sequence: CSARDNQKAYNEQFF. The CDR3 region has the DNA TGCAGTGCTAGAGATAACCAGAAAGCCTACAATGAGCAGTTCTTC.

The chain links TRBV12-3 or TRBV12-4 to TRBJ2-4; 7 positions match TRBD1. This CDR3 contains 14 residues. V was pared by 10 bases and J by 6 bases, with 12 bases of the junction left unmatched. The CDR3 region is CANSRGQPRNIQYF. The CDR3 DNA is TGTGCCAACAGCAGGGGACAGCCTAGAAACATTCAGTACTTC.

The chain employs TRBV6-6 and TRBJ2-7; tentatively, D is TRBD2 (6 bases). The CDR3 runs to 14 residues. V lost 0 bases and J lost 5, with 11 bases in between. From germline, CDR1 is MNHNY and CDR2 SVGAGI (reference sequence). The DNA of the CDR3 is TGTGCCAGCAGTTACTCGCAGGGACTTAACGAGCAGTACTTC. Its protein is CASSYSQGLNEQYF.

The chain links TRBV20-1 to TRBJ2-1; D may match TRBD1 or TRBD2 (5 bases each). Germline V gives CDR1 DFQATT, CDR2 SNEGSKA (reference sequence). Trimming pared 3 bases from V and 4 bases from J, leaving 16 bases between. The CDR3 is 15 residues long. CDR3 residues: CSASDPWGSYNEQFF. The CDR3, as DNA: TGCAGTGCTAGCGATCCTTGGGGGAGTTACAATGAGCAGTTCTTC.

The sample holds a few counts of this clonotype. The chain carries TRBV7-2 and TRBJ2-7; tentatively, D is TRBD1 (7 bases). The J call is doubtful: the DNA matches TRBJ2-5 better. The length of the CDR3 is 15 residues. Germline V lookup: CDR1 SGHTA, CDR2 FQGNSA. The CDR3 sequence: CASSFPRGALETQYF. The CDR3, as DNA: TGTGCCAGCAGCTTCCCCAGGGGGGCGTTAGAGACCCAGTACTTC.

This clonotype was seen a few times. The V call is TRBV7-9, the J call TRBJ2-7; the D is unclear. CDR1 is SEHNR and CDR2 is FQNEAQ in the germline V gene (reference sequence). The CDR3 loop spans 12 amino acids. The V end was cut by 2 bases, the J end by 6 bases, with 8 bases between. The CDR3 spells CASSLTEVEQYF. Written as DNA, the CDR3 is TGTGCCAGCAGCTTAACCGAGGTCGAGCAGTACTTC.

This chain links TRBV6-2 or TRBV6-3 with TRBJ1-1; no firm D call. CDR1 and CDR2 from the germline V gene are MNHEY and SVGEGT. The V end was cut by 1 base, the J end by 1 base, with 13 bases between. CDR3 length equals 16 residues. The CDR3 DNA sequence: TGTGCCAGCAGTTACTGGGTGGGCCGAACGAACACTGAAGCTTTCTTT. Protein: CASSYWVGRTNTEAFF.

The rearrangement links TRBV27 to TRBJ1-2; tentative D call: TRBD1 (5 bases). Germline V gene lookup returns CDR1 MNHEY and CDR2 SMNVEV (reference sequence). The CDR3 runs 13 residues. V dropped 0 bases and J dropped 6 bases, with 8 bases sitting between them. The CDR3 sequence is CASSLSAGDGYTF. The CDR3 nucleotides read TGTGCCAGCAGTTTATCCGCGGGGGATGGCTACACCTTC.

The V gene is TRBV6-6, the J gene TRBJ2-3; 11 bases line up with TRBD2. The germline gives CDR1 MNHNY, CDR2 SVGAGI (reference sequence). This CDR3 is 16 amino acids long. Unmatched junction bases numbered 4, after V lost 3 bases and J lost 2 bases. The CDR3 nucleotides are TGTGCCAGCAGTTATAGCGGGGGGGCCTTCACAGATACGCAGTATTTT. Residues: CASSYSGGAFTDTQYF.

J is TRBJ2-5 and V is TRBV4-1; 9 nucleotides agree with TRBD1. The tail of the sequence fits TRBJ2-7 better, so the J call may be wrong. Germline-derived CDR1 and CDR2 are MGHRA and YSYEKL. CDR3 length: 15 residues. CDR3 sequence reads: CASSQPGQGKNEQYF. CDR3 DNA: TGCGCCAGCAGCCAGCCGGGACAGGGCAAGAACGAGCAGTACTTC.

This clonotype was counted a single time. This chain uses TRBV6-2 or TRBV6-3 with TRBJ2-3; 11 bases align to TRBD2. Germline-derived CDR1 and CDR2 are MNHEY and SVGEGT. V was pared by 2 bases and J by 1 base, with 5 bases of the junction left unmatched. This CDR3 comprises 17 residues. The CDR3 bases are TGTGCCAGCAGTTACGGGTCTAGCGGGGGGCGCACAGATACGCAGTATTTT. Translated, it gives CASSYGSSGGRTDTQYF.